The 17 T cell receptor beta chains below come from one sample, sequenced in a study of cytomegalovirus exposure and HLA in healthy donors. Vbeta (60) and Jbeta (13) primers were used in the PCR. Sequenced by immunoSEQ multiplex PCR; TCRdb stores in-frame clones only, minus some. The sample has fewer than 200,000 clones; about 76% are singletons. Sequenced: PBMCs. Source of these receptors: a young woman in good health and CMV-seropositive.

The table lists this clone with a few counts. The chain combines TRBV2 with TRBJ2-2; 8 bases map to TRBD1. Trimming cost V 4 bases and J 0 bases; bases outside gene matches: 1. The CDR3 length is 15 residues. Germline V gene sequence: CDR1 SNHLY, CDR2 FYNNEI. The CDR3 here is CASSAQGANTGELFF. In DNA, the CDR3 is TGTGCCAGCAGTGCACAGGGGGCGAACACCGGGGAGCTGTTTTTT.

This chain uses TRBV28 with TRBJ2-1; D remains unclear. CDR1 and CDR2 (germline): MDHEN, SYDVKM. Trimming left V 2 bases short and J 2 bases short, with 4 bases between. The CDR3 is 13 residues long. The DNA of the CDR3 is TGTGCCAGCAGTTTAGGGCCCTACAATGAGCAGTTCTTC. Its protein is CASSLGPYNEQFF.

The V and J genes are TRBV27 and TRBJ2-6, with D possibly matching TRBD2 (6 bases). CDR1 and CDR2 from the germline V gene are MNHEY and SMNVEV (reference sequence). Trimming left V 4 bases short and J 2 bases short, with 24 bases between. The CDR3 spans 20 residues. DNA of the CDR3: TGTGCCAGCAGTTCGGGGGAGACGGGACGGGGGTTTCCTGGGGCCAACGTCCTGACTTTC. It specifies CASSSGETGRGFPGANVLTF.

This clone was found a few times. The chain links TRBV7-6 to TRBJ2-7; 8 nucleotides line up with TRBD2. Germline CDR1 reads SGHVS; CDR2 reads FNYEAQ. J lost 1 base, V lost 6 bases, and 5 bases had no gene match. The CDR3 is 14 residues long. The CDR3 coding sequence is TGTGCCAGCAGTCCCAGCGGGGGTTCCTACGAGCAGTACTTC. Translating it yields CASSPSGGSYEQYF.

The gene calls are TRBV6-5 and TRBJ1-2; unclear D gene. Trimming removed 7 bases at V and 3 bases at J, with 15 bases between. CDR3 length: 14 residues. Germline CDR1 reads MNHEY; CDR2 reads SVGAGI. CDR3 nucleotides: TGTGCCAGCACCACGAGGGCGGCCTACTATGGCTACACCTTC. Encoded protein: CASTTRAAYYGYTF.

This clone was recorded a few times. V gene TRBV7-9 combines with J gene TRBJ1-2; 10 bases match TRBD1. The ends lost 5 bases at V and 3 bases at J; junction bases unmatched: 9. The CDR3 length is 16 residues. Looked up from germline, CDR1 is SEHNR and CDR2 is FQNEAQ (reference sequence). Here the CDR3 reads CASSQDRGRRDYGYTF. DNA for the CDR3: TGTGCCAGCAGCCAAGACAGGGGGCGCCGGGACTATGGCTACACCTTC.

V gene TRBV7-2 combines with J gene TRBJ1-2; 10 bases map to TRBD1. This CDR3 spans 18 amino acids. The germline CDR1 and CDR2 sequences are SGHTA and FQGNSA. The ends lost 6 bases at V and 2 bases at J; junction bases unmatched: 15. This CDR3 reads CASSRSGTGEGGNYGYTF. The DNA of the CDR3 is TGTGCCAGCAGTCGTTCCGGGACAGGGGAAGGAGGGAACTATGGCTACACCTTC. The full variable domain, completed using reference TRBV7-2 and TRBJ1-2, is GAGVSQSPSNKVTEKGKDVELRCDPISGHTALYWYRQSLGQGLEFLIYFQGNSAPDKSGLPSDRFSAERTGGSVSTLTIQRTQQEDSAVYLCASSRSGTGEGGNYGYTFGSGTRLTVV.

CDR3: CASSPPGLYTGELFF. The CDR3 nucleotides are TGTGCCAGCTCACCTCCGGGACTCTACACCGGGGAGCTGTTTTTT. The rearrangement uses TRBV18 and TRBJ2-2, with a tentative D call TRBD2 (6 bases). The CDR3 has 15 residues. Germline V gives CDR1 KGHSH, CDR2 LQKENI. V dropped 3 bases and J dropped 3 bases, with 11 bases sitting between them.

The V call is TRBV4-1, the J call TRBJ2-5, with TRBD1 matching 7 bases. CDR1 and CDR2 (germline): MGHRA, YSYEKL. V was pared by 1 base and J by 0 bases, with 5 bases of the junction left unmatched. The CDR3 spans 16 residues. The CDR3 sequence is CASSQGLGQYQETQYF. CDR3 coding DNA: TGCGCCAGCAGCCAAGGACTGGGACAGTACCAAGAGACCCAGTACTTC.

The CDR3 nucleotides are TGTGCCAGCAGCCTAAGCTCGGGTCACTCCTTGCCCTCTGGGGCCAACGTCCTGACTTTC. It codes for CASSLSSGHSLPSGANVLTF. This chain connects TRBV7-3 to TRBJ2-6; D gene ambiguous. V lost 5 bases, J lost 0 bases, and 23 bases lay in between. The germline V gene has CDR1 SGHTA and CDR2 FQGTGA. The CDR3 extends over 20 amino acids.

This clone came up a few times. The genes are TRBV5-1 and TRBJ2-6; the match to TRBD1 covers 8 bases. CDR1 is SGHRS and CDR2 is YFSETQ in the germline V gene. The CDR3 is 19 residues long. J was trimmed by 1 base and V by 1 base; bases with no gene match: 10. The CDR3 DNA is TGCGCCAGCAGCTTGAAACGGGACAGGTCTGTATCTGGGGCCAACGTCCTGACTTTC. It encodes CASSLKRDRSVSGANVLTF.

The count of this clone is one. V usage is TRBV7-8 and J usage is TRBJ2-7, with TRBD2 as a possible D gene (6 bases). In germline, CDR1 is SGHVS, CDR2 FQNEAQ. The V and J ends lost 1 base and 0 bases respectively, with 16 bases between them. The CDR3 runs to 17 residues. As DNA, the CDR3 is TGTGCCAGCAGCTTAGTCTGGAGGGCAGGGAACTCCTACGAGCAGTACTTC. Encoded protein: CASSLVWRAGNSYEQYF.

This chain connects TRBV5-8 to TRBJ1-1; 10 bases line up with TRBD1. V dropped 3 bases and J dropped 4; count of bases not matched to a gene: 0. This CDR3 is built from 13 residues. Germline loops: CDR1 SGHTS, CDR2 YDEGEE. CDR3 nucleotides: TGTGCCAGCAGCTGGACAGGGGGCACTGAAGCTTTCTTT. Its protein is CASSWTGGTEAFF. Looking up the rest from reference TRBV5-8 and TRBJ1-1 gives the full variable domain: EAGVTQSPTHLIKTRGQQATLRCSPISGHTSVYWYQQALGLGLQFLLWYDEGEERNRGNFPPRFSGRQFPNYSSELNVNALELEDSALYLCASSWTGGTEAFFGQGTRLTVV.

This sequence joins TRBV9 and TRBJ2-5; D not resolved. This CDR3 region has 14 residues. Germline lookup yields CDR1 SGDLS and CDR2 YYNGEE. Trimming took 0 bases from V and 4 from J, leaving 10 bases between them. The CDR3 sequence: CASSVGLDRETQYF. Written as DNA, the CDR3 is TGTGCCAGCAGCGTAGGTCTAGATCGAGAGACCCAGTACTTC.

The gene calls are TRBV5-6 and TRBJ1-2; maybe TRBD1 (5 bases). V lost 1 base and J 4 bases, leaving 8 bases between the germline ends. CDR1 is SGHDT, CDR2 YYEEEE, per germline. The CDR3 covers 13 residues. CDR3 coding DNA: TGTGCCAGCAGCTTGAGGGGTCCCTATGGCTACACCTTC. It codes for CASSLRGPYGYTF.

This clone was counted only a few times. Other DNA sequences of this sample code for an identical CDR3. The rearrangement links TRBV4-2 to TRBJ2-7; D perhaps matches TRBD2 (6 bases). Germline V gives CDR1 LGHNA, CDR2 YNFKEQ. Trimming removed 4 bases at V and 2 bases at J, with 9 bases between. This CDR3 comprises 13 residues. CDR3 region: CASSLPGAYEQYF. CDR3 coding DNA: TGTGCCAGCAGCCTCCCGGGGGCCTACGAGCAGTACTTC.

The chain's CDR3 is CSVVAGTHNEQFF. The CDR3 nucleotides read TGCAGCGTTGTAGCGGGTACCCACAATGAGCAGTTCTTC. The chain is built from TRBV29-1 and TRBJ2-1; 7 positions agree with TRBD2. The CDR3 totals 13 residues. The V gene's germline CDR1 is SQVTM and CDR2 ANQGSEA. The J segment lost 5 bases and the V segment lost 4 bases, leaving 5 bases of the junction unmatched.